The T cell receptor (beta chain) under discussion was sequenced for a study of T-cell memory formation after mild COVID-19. General study points: Contracting clones localized mainly to CM and EM when CD4+ and mainly to EMRA when CD8+. Day 15 to 85 contractors were CD4/CD8 balanced; later expanders leaned CD4+.

Germline CDR1 MNHEY, CDR2 SMNVEV (reference sequence). Trimming pared 5 bases from V and 3 bases from J, leaving 14 bases between. This CDR3 region has 15 residues. Remarks on this clonotype: Its antigen is currently unknown.

Constant-segment primers were used for 5'RACE, and the resulting TCR alpha and TCR beta cDNA libraries carried sample barcodes and UMIs. TCRdb re-called the 5' RACE reads with MiXCR, one entry per CDR3 protein. The sample carries 470,000 or so distinct CDR3 sequences, 18% recorded once. The specimen was PBMCs or a T cell subset sorted from them (not recorded which). The genes are TRBV27 and TRBJ1-3; no definite D call. The sequence was obtained from a man aged 18 to 30 who had mild COVID-19 (a few samples of this study predate the infection). Cell type and time point are not known. The CDR3 coding sequence is TGTGCCAGCAGTCATAAGGCAGCTTATGGAAACACCATATATTTT. Protein product: CASSHKAAYGNTIYF.